Listed here are 22 T cell receptor beta chains from one sample, sequenced in a study of T-cell memory formation after mild COVID-19. TCRdb reanalysed the 5' RACE reads using MiXCR and keeps one entry per CDR3 protein. Of a few hundred thousand distinct CDR3 sequences listed, less than 20% are singletons. Sample: PBMCs or a T cell subset sorted from them (not recorded which). Receptors originate from a man in his late teens or twenties who had mild COVID-19 (a few samples of this study predate the infection). Cell type and time point are not known.

The chain uses TRBV15 and TRBJ2-3; 9 bases match TRBD2. The junction had 5 bases not matched to a gene; V was cut back by 3 bases and J by 4 bases. The CDR3 length is 15 residues. CDR1 LNHNV and CDR2 YYDKDF come from the germline V gene (reference sequence). In nucleotides, the CDR3 is TGTGCCACCAGCAGGGGGGGACTAGCCGCAGATACGCAGTATTTT. Amino acid sequence: CATSRGGLAADTQYF.

The gene calls are TRBV6-5 and TRBJ2-3, with 7 positions matching TRBD1. From germline, CDR1 is MNHEY and CDR2 SVGAGI. V shed 5 bases, J shed 2 bases, and the junction held 10 bases outside the gene matches. The CDR3 runs to 16 residues. The CDR3 DNA follows: TGTGCCAGCAGTAGAGACAGGGAACGGAACACAGATACGCAGTATTTT. Protein product: CASSRDRERNTDTQYF.

Only a few counts were recorded for this clonotype. The rearrangement joins TRBV20-1 to TRBJ2-5; no definite D call. Germline CDR1 and CDR2: DFQATT and SNEGSKA (reference sequence). The CDR3 runs 11 residues. Trimming shortened V by 7 bases and J by 5 bases, and 11 bases separated the two germline ends. CDR3 amino acids: CSGMNWETQYF. The CDR3 DNA reads TGCAGTGGAATGAATTGGGAGACCCAGTACTTC.

The V gene is TRBV7-2, the J gene TRBJ2-3; D perhaps matches TRBD1 (5 bases). Germline V gives CDR1 SGHTA, CDR2 FQGNSA. Trimming removed 5 bases at V and 2 bases at J, with 11 bases between. The CDR3 is 14 residues long. CDR3 in amino acids: CASSLRQTTDTQYF. The CDR3 DNA is TGTGCCAGCAGCCTCCGACAGACCACAGATACGCAGTATTTT. The complete variable domain, with remaining parts taken from reference TRBV7-2 and TRBJ2-3, reads GAGVSQSPSNKVTEKGKDVELRCDPISGHTALYWYRQSLGQGLEFLIYFQGNSAPDKSGLPSDRFSAERTGGSVSTLTIQRTQQEDSAVYLCASSLRQTTDTQYFGPGTRLTVL.

This clonotype was picked up many times. The chain uses TRBV7-9 and TRBJ2-5, with D hard to call. Germline V gene data show CDR1 as SEHNR and CDR2 as FQNEAQ (reference sequence). CDR3 length: 16 amino acids. V lost 0 bases, J lost 5 bases, and 16 bases lay in between. The CDR3 DNA reads as TGTGCCAGCAGCTTAGCGCTAAATGGCCTGGGGGAGACCCAGTACTTC. Protein: CASSLALNGLGETQYF.

The DNA of the CDR3 is TGTGCCAGCAGCACGGACACCAACCCCTACGAGCAGTACGTC. This sequence encodes CASSTDTNPYEQYV. This rearrangement joins TRBV6-2 or TRBV6-3 to TRBJ2-7; possibly TRBD1 for D (5 bases). CDR1 and CDR2 from the germline V gene are MNHEY and SVGEGT. There are 14 residues in the CDR3. V lost 6 bases and J 2 bases, leaving 14 bases between the germline ends.

This clonotype was found many times. The chain couples TRBV6-2 or TRBV6-3 to TRBJ1-1; TRBD1 aligns across 8 bases. The CDR3 is made up of 16 amino acids. Trimming took 2 bases from V and 4 from J; bases not matched to a gene: 9. The germline gives CDR1 MNHEY, CDR2 SVGEGT. CDR3 sequence reads: CASSYDLTGEATEAFF. The CDR3 DNA reads TGTGCCAGCAGTTACGACCTGACAGGGGAGGCCACTGAAGCTTTCTTT.

This clonotype has a handful of counts. The chain links TRBV7-2 to TRBJ2-2, with 11 bases matching TRBD2. Trimming removed 5 bases from V and 6 bases from J; junction bases left unmatched: 14. The CDR3 covers 18 residues. Germline assignment: CDR1 SGHTA and CDR2 FQGNSA. The CDR3 loop reads CASSPPGLAAEPPGELFF. The CDR3 DNA sequence: TGTGCCAGCAGCCCACCGGGACTAGCGGCCGAACCTCCCGGGGAGCTGTTTTTT.

Many counts were recorded for this clonotype. J is TRBJ1-2 and V is TRBV3-1; the D is unclear. The length of the CDR3 is 13 residues. V was trimmed by 7 bases and J by 8 bases, leaving 17 bases between them. Germline V lookup: CDR1 LGHDT, CDR2 YNNKEL (reference sequence). The CDR3 nucleotides are TGTGCCAGCACTCTGCTAGGCACCGAGGGCTACACCTTC. This encodes CASTLLGTEGYTF.

This clonotype came up a few times. This rearrangement joins TRBV7-9 to TRBJ1-1; D possibly corresponds to TRBD1 (5 bases). Trimming left V 4 bases short and J 3 bases short, with 9 bases between. Germline CDR1 reads SEHNR; CDR2 reads FQNEAQ (reference sequence). This CDR3 is 13 amino acids long. In nucleotides, the CDR3 is TGTGCCAGCAGCTCAACAGGCTACACTGAAGCTTTCTTT. Residues: CASSSTGYTEAFF.

This clonotype was counted only a few times. DNA of the CDR3: TGCGCCAGCAGCAGGCTTGGGGTCACTGAAGCTTTCTTT. Its protein is CASSRLGVTEAFF. The chain combines TRBV5-1 with TRBJ1-1; no definite D call. This CDR3 comprises 13 residues. Germline assignment: CDR1 SGHRS and CDR2 YFSETQ. Trimming removed 4 bases from V and 4 bases from J, with 11 bases in between.

This clonotype occurred many times. The V gene is TRBV18, the J gene TRBJ2-3; D possibly corresponds to TRBD1 (6 bases). The CDR3 runs 14 residues. Germline V gives CDR1 KGHSH, CDR2 LQKENI. V was pared by 1 base and J by 6 bases, with 11 bases between. DNA of the CDR3: TGTGCCAGCTCACCACGGCAGGGGACGGATACGCAGTATTTT. Residues: CASSPRQGTDTQYF.

By its share, this clonotype is medium-sized. The chain recombines TRBV4-1 with TRBJ2-5; 7 bases are a match to TRBD2. J gave up 3 bases and V 4 bases, and 11 bases lay outside the gene matches. This CDR3 is 16 amino acids long. The germline V gene has CDR1 MGHRA and CDR2 YSYEKL. CDR3 residues: CASSPSPGGKKETQYF. CDR3 nucleotides: TGCGCCAGCAGCCCCTCCCCGGGAGGAAAAAAAGAGACCCAGTACTTC.

This clonotype has only a few counts. This likely comes from a read error, as the CDR3 has no conserved phenylalanine or tryptophan at its end. The DNA is omitted, as the CDR3 cannot be located on it reliably, and the CDR3 follows TCRdb's listing. The chain combines TRBV7-8 with TRBJ2-1; TRBD2, as called in the table, went unchecked against the DNA. Germline values: CDR1 SGHVS, CDR2 FQNEAQ. A total of 16 residues make up the CDR3, ends included. CDR3 loop: CASSLGLAGTQSKPTL.

This clonotype was recorded a few times. The chain employs TRBV28 and TRBJ2-5, with D hard to call. The germline V gene has CDR1 MDHEN and CDR2 SYDVKM. This CDR3 comprises 12 residues. Deletions cut 7 bases from V and 5 bases from J, with 11 bases between. Written as DNA, the CDR3 is TGTGCCAGCACTGCAGCCGGGGAGACCCAGTACTTC. Protein sequence: CASTAAGETQYF.

The chain is built from TRBV5-1 and TRBJ2-3; TRBD1 matches 7 bases. Per germline, CDR1 SGHRS and CDR2 YFSETQ. There are 15 residues in the CDR3. The trim removed 1 base at V and 4 bases at J, leaving 6 bases unmatched. The CDR3 sequence: CASSLTGVFADTQYF. DNA for the CDR3: TGCGCCAGCAGCTTGACAGGGGTATTCGCAGATACGCAGTATTTT.

This clonotype was detected a few times. The chain carries TRBV5-1 and TRBJ2-2, with D possibly being TRBD1 (6 bases). Germline V lookup: CDR1 SGHRS, CDR2 YFSETQ. Trimming took 7 bases from V and 3 from J, leaving 16 bases between them. This CDR3 contains 15 residues. CDR3 in amino acids: CASGERTAYTGELFF. As DNA, the CDR3 is TGCGCCAGCGGGGAACGGACAGCCTACACCGGGGAGCTGTTTTTT.

This chain links TRBV6-2 or TRBV6-3 with TRBJ1-4; D remains ambiguous. CDR1 is MNHEY, CDR2 SVGEGT, per germline. CDR3 length: 15 residues. Trimming shortened V by 8 bases and J by 0 bases, and 13 bases separated the two germline ends. CDR3 bases: TGTGCCAGCGAAAGGCTCGTAGCAACTAATGAAAAACTGTTTTTT. Its protein is CASERLVATNEKLFF.

CDR3 nucleotides: TGTGCCAGCAGTTACACCAGTGGTTCTAGCACAGATACGCAGTATTTT. The encoded protein is CASSYTSGSSTDTQYF. The genes are TRBV6-5 and TRBJ2-3, with D unresolved. Trimming shortened V by 2 bases and J by 0 bases, and 12 bases separated the two germline ends. The CDR3 runs 16 residues. Germline CDR1 is MNHEY and CDR2 is SVGAGI.

Worth noting for this clonotype: A read error may explain this, as a much larger clone is one base away. The rearrangement uses TRBV5-5 and TRBJ2-4, with D possibly being TRBD1 (5 bases). V dropped 5 bases and J dropped 0 bases, with 15 bases sitting between them. The CDR3 is 16 residues long. In germline, CDR1 is SGHKS, CDR2 YYEKEE (reference sequence). In DNA, the CDR3 is TGTGCCAGCAGACCCAGGGTCTTACTAGCCAAAAACATTCAGTACTTC. Encoded protein: CASRPRVLLAKNIQYF.

The chain joins TRBV19 to TRBJ1-1; D is possibly TRBD1 (5 bases). CDR3 size: 14 residues. With 6 bases removed from V and 1 base from J, the gap between germline ends came to 12 bases. CDR1 is LNHDA, CDR2 SQIVND, per germline (reference sequence). The CDR3 region has the DNA TGTGCCAGTAGAAAGGGGCAGGCGAACACTGAAGCTTTCTTT. It translates to CASRKGQANTEAFF.

This clonotype was seen a handful of times. The chain couples TRBV3-1 to TRBJ2-5; D uncertain. With 5 bases removed from V and 5 bases from J, the gap between germline ends came to 12 bases. The CDR3 extends over 13 amino acids. Per germline, CDR1 LGHDT and CDR2 YNNKEL (reference sequence). The CDR3 here is CASSKTPRETQYF. CDR3 in DNA: TGTGCCAGCAGCAAGACTCCTCGGGAGACCCAGTACTTC.